The 13 T cell receptor beta chains below all came from one sample that was sequenced in a study of blood T cell repertoires in COVID-19. The repertoire was sequenced with immunoSEQ multiplex PCR; TCRdb's copy has only in-frame clones and lacks some. The repertoire consists of 97,000 or so clones, with 90% occurring once and the leading ten covering less than 2%. The sample was peripheral blood. These receptors all come from a man between 60 and 75 years old with acute or convalescent COVID-19.

V gene TRBV3-1 (or the pseudogene TRBV3-2) combines with J gene TRBJ2-2; 8 bases are a match to TRBD2. There are 16 residues in the CDR3. Trimming cost V 7 bases and J 4 bases; bases outside gene matches: 11. Germline lookup yields CDR1 LGHDT and CDR2 YNNKEL (reference sequence). The CDR3 coding sequence is TGTGCCAGCAATTCCCTCGGGGGGGCAGGCACCGGGGAGCTGTTTTTT. Protein product: CASNSLGGAGTGELFF.

The chain joins TRBV6-5 to TRBJ1-2, with 7 positions matching TRBD1. This CDR3 is built from 14 residues. CDR1 is MNHEY and CDR2 is SVGAGI in the germline V gene. Trimming took 4 bases from V and 3 from J; bases not matched to a gene: 5. CDR3: CASSLGQDYYGYTF. Here the CDR3 DNA reads TGTGCCAGCAGTTTAGGACAGGACTACTATGGCTACACCTTC.

The rearrangement uses TRBV5-8 and TRBJ1-6; D remains ambiguous. This CDR3 contains 15 residues. With 1 base removed from V and 5 bases from J, the gap between germline ends came to 10 bases. CDR1 is SGHTS, CDR2 YDEGEE, per germline. The CDR3 DNA reads TGTGCCAGCAGCTTGTCGGTCGGGAATAATTCACCCCTCCACTTT. Translating it yields CASSLSVGNNSPLHF. The entire variable domain, with the rest obtained from reference TRBV5-8 and TRBJ1-6, is as follows: EAGVTQSPTHLIKTRGQQATLRCSPISGHTSVYWYQQALGLGLQFLLWYDEGEERNRGNFPPRFSGRQFPNYSSELNVNALELEDSALYLCASSLSVGNNSPLHFGNGTRLTVT.

This rearrangement joins TRBV9 to TRBJ2-7; 9 bases agree with TRBD1. This CDR3 region has 15 residues. V lost 0 bases and J lost 5; bases outside the gene matches: 6. Germline CDR1 SGDLS, CDR2 YYNGEE. The CDR3 reads CASSVVGTGRDEQYF. CDR3 nucleotides: TGTGCCAGCAGCGTAGTGGGGACAGGGAGGGACGAGCAGTACTTC.

The DNA of the CDR3 is TGTGCCTGGATAGCGCCCAGCACAGATACGCAGTATTTT. As protein: CAWIAPSTDTQYF. V is TRBV30 and J is TRBJ2-3; perhaps TRBD2 as D (5 bases). Germline V lookup: CDR1 GTSNPN, CDR2 SVGIG (reference sequence). This CDR3 is built from 13 residues. Trimming removed 4 bases at V and 0 bases at J, with 8 bases between.

The V call is TRBV2, the J call TRBJ1-2, with 8 bases fitting TRBD1. Germline CDR1 SNHLY, CDR2 FYNNEI. Trimming cost V 1 base and J 7 bases; bases outside gene matches: 5. This CDR3 is built from 14 residues. Here the CDR3 reads CASSEDRGSLGYTF. The CDR3 DNA sequence: TGTGCCAGCAGTGAAGACAGGGGGTCCCTTGGCTACACCTTC.

The chain joins TRBV7-2 to TRBJ1-2; tentatively, D is TRBD1 (5 bases). The germline gives CDR1 SGHTA, CDR2 FQGNSA. V lost 5 bases to trimming and J lost 4 bases, with 17 bases between them. The CDR3 loop spans 15 amino acids. The CDR3 DNA reads TGTGCCAGCAGCCCTGAAGCGGGGCCCCGCTATGGCTACACCTTC. Amino acid sequence: CASSPEAGPRYGYTF.

This clone was recorded only once. The chain employs TRBV3-1 (or the pseudogene TRBV3-2) and TRBJ2-3; the D gene is possibly TRBD2 (5 bases). The germline CDR1 and CDR2 sequences are LGHDT and YNNKEL (reference sequence). V was trimmed by 0 bases and J by 2 bases, leaving 9 bases between them. The CDR3 extends over 15 amino acids. The CDR3 here is CASSQEPRDTDTQYF. The CDR3 bases are TGTGCCAGCAGCCAAGAGCCGAGGGACACAGATACGCAGTATTTT.

This clone was seen a handful of times. The chain combines TRBV4-1 with TRBJ1-5; TRBD1 matches 11 bases. The CDR3 sequence is 15 residues long. Germline lookup yields CDR1 MGHRA and CDR2 YSYEKL. V lost 3 bases to trimming and J lost 7 bases; unmatched junction nucleotides: 5. The CDR3 coding sequence is TGCGCCAGCAGCCACCCCGGGACAGGGGGGCAGCCCCAGCATTTT. Translating gives CASSHPGTGGQPQHF.

This chain uses TRBV7-2 with TRBJ2-7; possibly TRBD1 for D (6 bases). Germline-derived CDR1 and CDR2 are SGHTA and FQGNSA. CDR3 size: 15 residues. With 4 bases removed from V and 2 bases from J, the gap between germline ends came to 15 bases. CDR3 sequence reads: CASSSGQPTTYEQYF. In DNA, the CDR3 is TGTGCCAGCAGCTCCGGACAGCCAACCACCTACGAGCAGTACTTC.

V is TRBV11-2 and J is TRBJ2-5, with D maybe TRBD2 (5 bases). Between the trimmed V and J ends, which lost 1 base and 7 bases, there was a span of 13 bases. Germline loops: CDR1 SGHAT, CDR2 FQNNGV. The CDR3 totals 14 residues. Here the CDR3 reads CASSLVASRGTQYF. The CDR3 DNA follows: TGTGCCAGCAGCTTAGTGGCTAGCCGGGGGACCCAGTACTTC.

The chain has TRBV6-5 and TRBJ2-7; TRBD1 aligns across 9 bases. Germline values: CDR1 MNHEY, CDR2 SVGAGI. The CDR3 covers 14 residues. The junction had 11 bases not matched to a gene; V was cut back by 7 bases and J by 7 bases. DNA for the CDR3: TGTGCCAGCACCCATTGGGACAGGGTCGGAGAGCAGTACTTC. Its protein is CASTHWDRVGEQYF.

The chain couples TRBV7-2 to TRBJ1-3; TRBD1 is a possible D gene (5 bases). The CDR3 spans 15 residues. V lost 5 bases, J lost 4 bases, and 15 bases lay in between. Germline lookup yields CDR1 SGHTA and CDR2 FQGNSA. CDR3 in amino acids: CASSPENGGGNTIYF. CDR3 DNA: TGTGCCAGCAGCCCCGAGAACGGGGGGGGAAACACCATATATTTT.